The TCR beta chain under discussion was sequenced for a study of T cell repertoires in ileal Crohn's disease. Overall study: Postoperative therapy was given to about half: about ten thiopurines, fewer than 20 anti-TNF agents. M6 samples are neoterminal ileum biopsies from postoperative colonoscopy. General study points: The median delay to postoperative endoscopy was 6 to 7 months.

Clones were sequenced by immunoSEQ multiplex PCR, and TCRdb holds only the in-frame ones, with some missing. The sample has about 12,000 clones; roughly 78% are singletons. Sample time point: neoterminal ileum biopsy at postoperative endoscopy, about 6 months after surgery. This clone was counted a single time. What it recognizes is unknown. V lost 8 bases and J 6 bases, leaving 10 bases between the germline ends. There are 11 residues in the CDR3. Germline CDR1 and CDR2: MNHNS and SASEGT. The sequenced material came from ileal tissue. The chain joins TRBV6-1 to TRBJ1-2, with D perhaps TRBD1 (5 bases). The receptor comes from an adult with Crohn's disease. The CDR3: CASERGNGYTF. The CDR3 nucleotides read TGTGCCAGCGAACGGGGGAATGGCTACACCTTC.